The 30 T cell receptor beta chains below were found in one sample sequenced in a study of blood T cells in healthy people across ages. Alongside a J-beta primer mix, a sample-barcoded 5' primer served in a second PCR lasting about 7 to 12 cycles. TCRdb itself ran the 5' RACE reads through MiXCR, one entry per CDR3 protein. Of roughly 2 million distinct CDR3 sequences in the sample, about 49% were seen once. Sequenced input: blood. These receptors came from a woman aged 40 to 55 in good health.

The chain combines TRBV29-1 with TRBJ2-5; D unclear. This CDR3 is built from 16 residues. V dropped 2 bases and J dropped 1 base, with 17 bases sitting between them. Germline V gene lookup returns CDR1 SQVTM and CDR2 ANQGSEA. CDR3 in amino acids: CSVENPYEDGQETQYF. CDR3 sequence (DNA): TGCAGCGTTGAAAATCCCTACGAGGACGGCCAAGAGACCCAGTACTTC.

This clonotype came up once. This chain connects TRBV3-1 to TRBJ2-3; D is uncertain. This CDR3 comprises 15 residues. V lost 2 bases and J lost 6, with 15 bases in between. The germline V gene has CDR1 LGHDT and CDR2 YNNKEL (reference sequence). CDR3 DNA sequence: TGTGCCAGCAGCCAAAGATGGGTCTCCTCTGATACGCAGTATTTT. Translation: CASSQRWVSSDTQYF.

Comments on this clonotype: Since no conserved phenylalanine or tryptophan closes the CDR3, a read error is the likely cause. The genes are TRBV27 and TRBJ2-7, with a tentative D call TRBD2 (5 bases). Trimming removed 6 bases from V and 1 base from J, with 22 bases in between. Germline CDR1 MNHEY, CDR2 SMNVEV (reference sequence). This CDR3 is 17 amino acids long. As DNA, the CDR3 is TGTGCCAGCAGCAATGCCGGGCCCGGGATGATTTCCTACGAGCAGTACTTG. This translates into CASSNAGPGMISYEQYL.

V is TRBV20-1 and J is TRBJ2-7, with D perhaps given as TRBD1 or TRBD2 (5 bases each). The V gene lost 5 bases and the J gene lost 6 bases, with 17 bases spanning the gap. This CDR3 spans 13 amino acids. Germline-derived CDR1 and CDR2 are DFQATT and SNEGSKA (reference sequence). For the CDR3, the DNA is TGCAGTGCTGCCCGGGGCTACCAGGGCGAGCAGTACTTC. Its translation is CSAARGYQGEQYF.

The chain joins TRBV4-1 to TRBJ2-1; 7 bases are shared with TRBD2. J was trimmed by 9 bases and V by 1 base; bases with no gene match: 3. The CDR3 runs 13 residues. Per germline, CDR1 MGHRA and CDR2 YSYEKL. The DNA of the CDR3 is TGCGCCAGCAGCCAAGTTATAGCGGGTGAGCAGTTCTTC. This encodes CASSQVIAGEQFF.

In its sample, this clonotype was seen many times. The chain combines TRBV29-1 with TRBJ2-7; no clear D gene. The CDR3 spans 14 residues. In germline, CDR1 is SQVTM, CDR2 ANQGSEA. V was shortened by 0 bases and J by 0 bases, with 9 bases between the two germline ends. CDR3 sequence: CSVEEGWSSYEQYF. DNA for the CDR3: TGCAGCGTTGAAGAAGGATGGAGCTCCTACGAGCAGTACTTC.

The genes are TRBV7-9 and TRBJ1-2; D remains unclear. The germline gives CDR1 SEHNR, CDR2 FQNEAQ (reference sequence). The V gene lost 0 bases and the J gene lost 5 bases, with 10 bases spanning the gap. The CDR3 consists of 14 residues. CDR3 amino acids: CASSLAAGLYGYTF. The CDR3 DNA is TGTGCCAGCAGCTTAGCGGCAGGACTGTATGGCTACACCTTC. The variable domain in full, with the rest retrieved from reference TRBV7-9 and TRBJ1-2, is DTGVSQNPRHKITKRGQNVTFRCDPISEHNRLYWYRQTLGQGPEFLTYFQNEAQLEKSRLLSDRFSAERPKGSFSTLEIQRTEQGDSAMYLCASSLAAGLYGYTFGSGTRLTVV.

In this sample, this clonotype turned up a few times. CDR3 loop: CASSFAPVGAYGYTF. The CDR3 DNA is TGTGCCAGCAGTTTCGCCCCGGTCGGGGCCTATGGCTACACCTTC. The chain joins TRBV12-3 or TRBV12-4 to TRBJ1-2, with a tentative D call TRBD1 (5 bases). Trimming removed 3 bases at V and 4 bases at J, with 15 bases between. This CDR3 region has 15 residues.

The CDR3 is CASSFRTGGNYGYTF. The CDR3 coding sequence is TGTGCCAGCAGCTTCCGGACAGGGGGCAACTATGGCTACACCTTC. The chain combines TRBV9 with TRBJ1-2, with 11 bases that match TRBD1. V gave up 4 bases and J gave up 2 bases; unmatched junction bases: 4. This CDR3 has 15 amino acids. Germline loops: CDR1 SGDLS, CDR2 YYNGEE.

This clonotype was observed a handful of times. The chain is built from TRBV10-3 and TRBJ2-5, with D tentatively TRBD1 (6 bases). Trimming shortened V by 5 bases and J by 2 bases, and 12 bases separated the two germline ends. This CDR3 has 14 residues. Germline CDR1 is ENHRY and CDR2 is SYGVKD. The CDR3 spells CAISTGQRQETQYF. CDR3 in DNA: TGTGCCATCAGTACCGGACAGCGTCAAGAGACCCAGTACTTC.

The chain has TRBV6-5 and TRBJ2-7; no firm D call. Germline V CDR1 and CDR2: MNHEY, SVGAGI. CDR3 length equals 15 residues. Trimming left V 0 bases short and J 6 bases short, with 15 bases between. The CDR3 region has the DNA TGTGCCAGCAGTTACTCGAACCAGTATTCAGCCGAGCAGTACTTC. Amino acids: CASSYSNQYSAEQYF.

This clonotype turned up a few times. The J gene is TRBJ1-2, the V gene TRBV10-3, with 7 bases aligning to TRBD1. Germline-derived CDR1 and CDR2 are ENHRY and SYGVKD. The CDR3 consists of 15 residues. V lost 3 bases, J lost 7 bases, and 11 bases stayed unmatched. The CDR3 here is CAISDPGTDLGGYTF. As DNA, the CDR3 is TGTGCCATCAGTGACCCTGGGACAGATCTAGGTGGCTACACCTTC.

CDR3 DNA sequence: TGTGCCAGCAGCTCCCACTTGATGACAGCCGGCTCTGGGGCCAACGTCCTGACTTTC. Its translation is CASSSHLMTAGSGANVLTF. The chain links TRBV11-2 to TRBJ2-6, with D maybe TRBD1 (5 bases). Trimming pared 4 bases from V and 0 bases from J, leaving 19 bases between. The CDR3 loop spans 19 amino acids. The germline CDR1 and CDR2 sequences are SGHAT and FQNNGV. Using reference TRBV11-2 and TRBJ2-6 for the parts outside the CDR3, the full variable domain is EAGVAQSPRYKIIEKRQSVAFWCNPISGHATLYWYQQILGQGPKLLIQFQNNGVVDDSQLPKDRFSAERLKGVDSTLKIQPAKLEDSAVYLCASSSHLMTAGSGANVLTFGAGSRLTVL.

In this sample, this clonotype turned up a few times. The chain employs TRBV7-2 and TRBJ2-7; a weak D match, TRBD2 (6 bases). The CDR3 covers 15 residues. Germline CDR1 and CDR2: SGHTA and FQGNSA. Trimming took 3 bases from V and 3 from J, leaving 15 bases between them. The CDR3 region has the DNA TGTGCCAGCAGCTTTCCCGGGACGGGGGACTACGAGCAGTACTTC. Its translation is CASSFPGTGDYEQYF.

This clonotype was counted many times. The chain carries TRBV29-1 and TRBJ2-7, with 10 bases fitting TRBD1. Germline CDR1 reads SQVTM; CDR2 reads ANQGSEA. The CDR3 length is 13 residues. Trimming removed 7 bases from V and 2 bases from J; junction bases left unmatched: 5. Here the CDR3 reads CSASGTGAYEQYF. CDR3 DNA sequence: TGCAGCGCCTCCGGGACAGGGGCCTACGAGCAGTACTTC.

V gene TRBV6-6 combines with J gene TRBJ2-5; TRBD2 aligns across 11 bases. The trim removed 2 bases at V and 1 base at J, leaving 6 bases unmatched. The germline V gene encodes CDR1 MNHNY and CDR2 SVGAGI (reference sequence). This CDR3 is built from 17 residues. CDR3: CASSYGTSGAFQETQYF. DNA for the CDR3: TGTGCCAGCAGTTACGGGACTAGCGGAGCTTTCCAAGAGACCCAGTACTTC.

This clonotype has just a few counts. CDR3 protein: CSGGQGIETQYF. CDR3 nucleotides: TGCAGCGGAGGACAGGGCATAGAGACCCAGTACTTC. The rearrangement joins TRBV29-1 to TRBJ2-5, with 8 nucleotides matching TRBD1. Germline CDR1 SQVTM, CDR2 ANQGSEA. This CDR3 spans 12 amino acids. V dropped 7 bases and J dropped 4; count of bases not matched to a gene: 5.

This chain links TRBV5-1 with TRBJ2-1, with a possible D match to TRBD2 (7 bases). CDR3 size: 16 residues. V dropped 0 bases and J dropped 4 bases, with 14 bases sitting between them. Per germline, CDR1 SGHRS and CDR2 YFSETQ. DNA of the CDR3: TGCGCCAGCAGCTTGGCTGGGGGGGCCGAGTACAATGAGCAGTTCTTC. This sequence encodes CASSLAGGAEYNEQFF.

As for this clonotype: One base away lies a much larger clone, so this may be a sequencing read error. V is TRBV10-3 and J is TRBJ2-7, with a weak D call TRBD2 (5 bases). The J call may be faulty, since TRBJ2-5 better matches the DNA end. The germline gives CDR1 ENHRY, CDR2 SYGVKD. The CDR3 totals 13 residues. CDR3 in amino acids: CAISRRGWETQYF. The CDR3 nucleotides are TGTGCCATCAGTCGACGGGGATGGGAGACCCAGTACTTC.

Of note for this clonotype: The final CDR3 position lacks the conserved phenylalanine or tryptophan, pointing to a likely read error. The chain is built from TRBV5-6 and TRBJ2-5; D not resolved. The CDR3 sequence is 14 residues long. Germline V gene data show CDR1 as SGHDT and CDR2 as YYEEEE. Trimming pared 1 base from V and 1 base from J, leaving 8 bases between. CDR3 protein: CASSLWSAQETQYL. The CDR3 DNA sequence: TGTGCCAGCAGCTTGTGGTCAGCCCAAGAGACCCAGTACTTA.

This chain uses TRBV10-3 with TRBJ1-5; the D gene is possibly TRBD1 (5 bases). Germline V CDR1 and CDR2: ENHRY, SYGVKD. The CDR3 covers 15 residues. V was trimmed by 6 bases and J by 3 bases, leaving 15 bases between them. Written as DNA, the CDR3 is TGTGCCATCAGAAGCGAGCAGGGCTACAATCAGCCCCAGCATTTT. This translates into CAIRSEQGYNQPQHF.

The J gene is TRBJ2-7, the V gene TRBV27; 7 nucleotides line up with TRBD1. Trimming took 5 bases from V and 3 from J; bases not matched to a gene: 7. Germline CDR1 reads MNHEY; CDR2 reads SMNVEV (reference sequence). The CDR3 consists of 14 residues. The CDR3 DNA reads TGTGCCAGCAGTGGACAGGACTCGGGCTACGAGCAGTACTTC. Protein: CASSGQDSGYEQYF.

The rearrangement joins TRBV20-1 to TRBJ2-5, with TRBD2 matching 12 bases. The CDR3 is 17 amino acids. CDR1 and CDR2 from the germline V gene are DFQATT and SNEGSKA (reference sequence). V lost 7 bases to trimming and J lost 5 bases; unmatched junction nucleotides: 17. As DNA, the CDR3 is TGCAGTGGGGAGAATCGACTAGCGGGGGCCCGGGGGGAGACCCAGTACTTC. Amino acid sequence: CSGENRLAGARGETQYF.

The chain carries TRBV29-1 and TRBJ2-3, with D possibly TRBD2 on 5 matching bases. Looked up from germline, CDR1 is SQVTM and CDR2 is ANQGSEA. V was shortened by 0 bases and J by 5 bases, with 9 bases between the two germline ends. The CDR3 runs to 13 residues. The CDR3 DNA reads TGCAGCGTTGAAGAACTAGTCCTAGATACGCAGTATTTT. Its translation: CSVEELVLDTQYF.

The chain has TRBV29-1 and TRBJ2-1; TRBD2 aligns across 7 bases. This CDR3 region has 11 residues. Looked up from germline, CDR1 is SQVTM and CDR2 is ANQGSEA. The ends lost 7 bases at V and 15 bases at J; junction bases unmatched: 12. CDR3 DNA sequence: TGCAGCGGTCATGAGGTGGCTAGCGGGTTCTTC. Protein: CSGHEVASGFF.

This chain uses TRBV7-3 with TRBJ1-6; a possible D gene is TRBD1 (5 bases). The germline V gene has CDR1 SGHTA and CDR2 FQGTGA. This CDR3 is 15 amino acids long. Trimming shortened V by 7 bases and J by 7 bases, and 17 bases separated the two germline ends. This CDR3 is CASTLRGGENSPLHF. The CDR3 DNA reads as TGTGCCAGCACCCTCCGGGGCGGGGAAAATTCACCCCTCCACTTT.

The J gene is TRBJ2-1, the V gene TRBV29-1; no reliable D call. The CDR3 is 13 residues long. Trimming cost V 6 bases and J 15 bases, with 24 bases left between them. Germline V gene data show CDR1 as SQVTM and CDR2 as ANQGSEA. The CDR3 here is CSVAQPLTLTGFF. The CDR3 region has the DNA TGCAGCGTCGCCCAACCCCTGACACTTACTGGGTTCTTC.

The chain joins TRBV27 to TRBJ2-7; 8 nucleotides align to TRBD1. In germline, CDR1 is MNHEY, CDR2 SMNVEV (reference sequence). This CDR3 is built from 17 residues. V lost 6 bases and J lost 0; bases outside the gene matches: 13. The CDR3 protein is CASSRRAGGAGSYEQYF. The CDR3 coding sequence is TGTGCCAGCAGCCGTCGAGCAGGGGGCGCGGGCTCCTACGAGCAGTACTTC.

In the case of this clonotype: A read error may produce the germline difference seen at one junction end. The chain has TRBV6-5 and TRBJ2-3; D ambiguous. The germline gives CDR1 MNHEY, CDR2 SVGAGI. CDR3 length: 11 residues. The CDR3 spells CASSPGDTRYF. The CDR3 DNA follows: TGTGCCAGCAGTCCCGGAGATACGCGGTATTTT.

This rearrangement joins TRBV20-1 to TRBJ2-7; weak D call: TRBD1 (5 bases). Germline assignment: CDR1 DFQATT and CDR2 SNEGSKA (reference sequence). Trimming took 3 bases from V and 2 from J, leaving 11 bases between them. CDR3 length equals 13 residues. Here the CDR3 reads CSARGIGAYEQYF. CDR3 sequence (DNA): TGCAGTGCTAGGGGAATAGGGGCCTACGAGCAGTACTTC.